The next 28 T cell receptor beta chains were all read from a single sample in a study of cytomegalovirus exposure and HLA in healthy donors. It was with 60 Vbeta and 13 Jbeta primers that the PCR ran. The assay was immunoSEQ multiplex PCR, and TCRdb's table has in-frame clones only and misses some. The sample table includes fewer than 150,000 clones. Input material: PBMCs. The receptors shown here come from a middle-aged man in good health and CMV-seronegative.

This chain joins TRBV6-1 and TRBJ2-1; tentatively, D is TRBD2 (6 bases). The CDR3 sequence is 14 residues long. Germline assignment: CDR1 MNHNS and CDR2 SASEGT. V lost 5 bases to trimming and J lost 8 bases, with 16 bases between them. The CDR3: CASSPSGGFDEQFF. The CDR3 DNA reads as TGTGCCAGCAGTCCCTCTGGGGGGTTCGATGAGCAGTTCTTC.

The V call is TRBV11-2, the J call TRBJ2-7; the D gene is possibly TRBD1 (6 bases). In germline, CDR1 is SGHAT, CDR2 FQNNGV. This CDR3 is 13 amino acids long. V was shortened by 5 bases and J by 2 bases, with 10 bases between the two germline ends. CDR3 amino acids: CASSRQATYEQYF. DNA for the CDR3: TGTGCCAGCAGCCGACAGGCTACCTACGAGCAGTACTTC.

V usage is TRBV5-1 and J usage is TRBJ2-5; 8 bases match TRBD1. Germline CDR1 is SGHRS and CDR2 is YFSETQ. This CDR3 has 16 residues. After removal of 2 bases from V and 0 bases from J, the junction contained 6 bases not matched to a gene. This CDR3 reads CASSLGTGSYQETQYF. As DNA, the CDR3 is TGCGCCAGCAGCTTAGGGACAGGTTCGTACCAAGAGACCCAGTACTTC.

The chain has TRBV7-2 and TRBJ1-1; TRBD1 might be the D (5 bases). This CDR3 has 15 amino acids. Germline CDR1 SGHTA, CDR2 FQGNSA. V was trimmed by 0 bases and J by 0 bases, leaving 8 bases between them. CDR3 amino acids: CASSLASQVNTEAFF. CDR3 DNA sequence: TGTGCCAGCAGCTTAGCGTCACAGGTGAACACTGAAGCTTTCTTT.

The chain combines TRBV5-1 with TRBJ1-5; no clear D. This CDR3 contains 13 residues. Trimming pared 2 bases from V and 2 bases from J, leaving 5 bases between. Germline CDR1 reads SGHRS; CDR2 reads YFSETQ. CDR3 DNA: TGCGCCAGCAGCTTAACTGGCAATCAGCCCCAGCATTTT. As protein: CASSLTGNQPQHF.

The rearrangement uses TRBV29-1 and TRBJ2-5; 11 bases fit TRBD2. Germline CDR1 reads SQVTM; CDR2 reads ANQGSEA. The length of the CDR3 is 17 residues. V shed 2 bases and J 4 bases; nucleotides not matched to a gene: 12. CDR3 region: CSVEPTKDLAGGETQYF. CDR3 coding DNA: TGCAGCGTTGAACCCACAAAGGATCTAGCGGGGGGAGAGACCCAGTACTTC.

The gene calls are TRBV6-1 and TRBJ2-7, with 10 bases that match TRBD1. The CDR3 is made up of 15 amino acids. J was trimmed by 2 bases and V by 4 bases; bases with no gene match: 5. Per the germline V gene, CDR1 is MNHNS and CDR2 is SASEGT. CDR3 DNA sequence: TGTGCCAGCAGTGCCCGGGACAGGGGAACCTACGAGCAGTACTTC. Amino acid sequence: CASSARDRGTYEQYF.

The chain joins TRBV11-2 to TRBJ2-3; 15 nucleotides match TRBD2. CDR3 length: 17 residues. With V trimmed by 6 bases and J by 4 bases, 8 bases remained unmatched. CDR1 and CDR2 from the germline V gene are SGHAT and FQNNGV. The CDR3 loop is CASSPWTSGGAPDTQYF. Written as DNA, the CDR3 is TGTGCCAGCAGTCCTTGGACTAGCGGGGGGGCGCCAGATACGCAGTATTTT.

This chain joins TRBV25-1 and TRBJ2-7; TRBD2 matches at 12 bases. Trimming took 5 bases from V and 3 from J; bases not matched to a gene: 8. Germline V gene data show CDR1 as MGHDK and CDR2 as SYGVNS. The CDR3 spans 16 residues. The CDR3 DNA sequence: TGTGCCAGCAGTTTACTAGCGGGGGGCCCTCTCTACGAGCAGTACTTC. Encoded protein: CASSLLAGGPLYEQYF.

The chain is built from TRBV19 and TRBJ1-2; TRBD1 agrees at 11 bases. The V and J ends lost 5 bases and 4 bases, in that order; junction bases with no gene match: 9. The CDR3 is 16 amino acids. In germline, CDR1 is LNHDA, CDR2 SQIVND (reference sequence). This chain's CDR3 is CASSPSGTGGGYGYTF. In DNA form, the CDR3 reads TGTGCCAGTAGTCCATCCGGGACAGGGGGTGGCTATGGCTACACCTTC.

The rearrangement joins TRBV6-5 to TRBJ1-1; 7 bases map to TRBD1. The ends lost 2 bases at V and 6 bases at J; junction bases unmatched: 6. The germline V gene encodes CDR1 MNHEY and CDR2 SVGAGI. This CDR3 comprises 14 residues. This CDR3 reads CASSYPGGYAEAFF. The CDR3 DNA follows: TGTGCCAGCAGTTACCCAGGGGGTTACGCTGAAGCTTTCTTT.

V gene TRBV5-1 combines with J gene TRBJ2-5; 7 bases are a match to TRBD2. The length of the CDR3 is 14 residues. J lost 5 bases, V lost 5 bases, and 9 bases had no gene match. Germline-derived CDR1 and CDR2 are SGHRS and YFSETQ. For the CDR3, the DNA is TGCGCCAGCAGAGCCGGGACTAACAGGGAGACCCAGTACTTC. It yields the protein CASRAGTNRETQYF.

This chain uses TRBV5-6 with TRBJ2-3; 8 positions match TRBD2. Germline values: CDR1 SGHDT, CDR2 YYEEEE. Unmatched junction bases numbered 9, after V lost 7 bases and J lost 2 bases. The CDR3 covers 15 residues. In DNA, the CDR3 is TGTGCCAGCTGGGGGCGGGGGGACCCCACAGATACGCAGTATTTT. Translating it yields CASWGRGDPTDTQYF.

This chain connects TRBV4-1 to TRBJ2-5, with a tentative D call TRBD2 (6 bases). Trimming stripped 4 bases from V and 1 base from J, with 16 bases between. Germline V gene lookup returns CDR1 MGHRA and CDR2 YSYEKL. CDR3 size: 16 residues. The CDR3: CASSPRRGGVQETQYF. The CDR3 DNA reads TGCGCCAGCAGCCCTCGGCGGGGAGGAGTCCAAGAGACCCAGTACTTC.

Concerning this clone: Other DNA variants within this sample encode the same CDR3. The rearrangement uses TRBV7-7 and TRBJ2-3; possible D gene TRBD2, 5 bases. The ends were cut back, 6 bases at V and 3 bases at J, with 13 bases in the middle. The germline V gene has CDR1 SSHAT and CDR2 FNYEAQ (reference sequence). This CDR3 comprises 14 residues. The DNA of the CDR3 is TGTGCCAGCAGTCTTGGCGAGGGAACAGATACGCAGTATTTT. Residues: CASSLGEGTDTQYF.

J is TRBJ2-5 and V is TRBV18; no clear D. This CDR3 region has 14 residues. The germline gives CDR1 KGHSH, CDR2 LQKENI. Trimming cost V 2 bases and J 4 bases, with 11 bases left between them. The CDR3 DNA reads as TGTGCCAGCTCACCATACCAGGCCCCAGAGACCCAGTACTTC. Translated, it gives CASSPYQAPETQYF.

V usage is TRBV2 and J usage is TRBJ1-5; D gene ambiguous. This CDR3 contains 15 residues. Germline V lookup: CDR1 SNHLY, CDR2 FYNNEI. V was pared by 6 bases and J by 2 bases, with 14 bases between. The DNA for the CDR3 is TGTGCCAGCAGGACCGACATCGTGGGCAATCAGCCCCAGCATTTT. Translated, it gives CASRTDIVGNQPQHF.

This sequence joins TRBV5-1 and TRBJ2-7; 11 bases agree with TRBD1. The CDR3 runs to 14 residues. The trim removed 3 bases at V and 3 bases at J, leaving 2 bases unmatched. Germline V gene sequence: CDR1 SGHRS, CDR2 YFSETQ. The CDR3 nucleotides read TGCGCCAGCAGCTGGGACAGGGGGAACTACGAGCAGTACTTC. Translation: CASSWDRGNYEQYF.

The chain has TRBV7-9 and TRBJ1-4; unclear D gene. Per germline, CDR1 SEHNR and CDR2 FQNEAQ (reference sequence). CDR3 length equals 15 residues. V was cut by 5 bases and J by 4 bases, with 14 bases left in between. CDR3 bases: TGTGCCAGCAGCAACCCGACGGAGAATAATGAAAAACTGTTTTTT. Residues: CASSNPTENNEKLFF.

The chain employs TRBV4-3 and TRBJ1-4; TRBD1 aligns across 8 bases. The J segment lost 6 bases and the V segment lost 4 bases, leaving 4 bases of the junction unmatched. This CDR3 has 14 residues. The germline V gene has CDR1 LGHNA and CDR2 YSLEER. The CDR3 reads CASSRLTGDEKLFF. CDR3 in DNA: TGCGCCAGCAGCCGACTGACAGGGGATGAAAAACTGTTTTTT.

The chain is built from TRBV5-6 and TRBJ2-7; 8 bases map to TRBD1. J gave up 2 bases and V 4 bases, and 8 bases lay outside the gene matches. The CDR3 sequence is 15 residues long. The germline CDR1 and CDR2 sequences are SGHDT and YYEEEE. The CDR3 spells CASSQIGQGTYEQYF. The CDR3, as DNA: TGTGCCAGCAGCCAGATAGGACAGGGAACCTACGAGCAGTACTTC.

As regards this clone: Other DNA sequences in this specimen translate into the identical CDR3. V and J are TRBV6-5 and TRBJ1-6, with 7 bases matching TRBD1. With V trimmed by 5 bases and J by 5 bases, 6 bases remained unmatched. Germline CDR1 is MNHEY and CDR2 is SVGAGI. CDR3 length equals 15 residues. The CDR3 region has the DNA TGTGCCAGCAGTAGACAGGGACTGGATAATTCACCCCTCCACTTT. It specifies CASSRQGLDNSPLHF.

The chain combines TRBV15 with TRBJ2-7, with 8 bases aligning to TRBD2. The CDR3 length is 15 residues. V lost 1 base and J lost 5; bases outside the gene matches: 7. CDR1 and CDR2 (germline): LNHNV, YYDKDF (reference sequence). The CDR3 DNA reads TGTGCCACCAGCAGAGGACGGGCGCGGGGGGACGAGCAGTACTTC. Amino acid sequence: CATSRGRARGDEQYF.

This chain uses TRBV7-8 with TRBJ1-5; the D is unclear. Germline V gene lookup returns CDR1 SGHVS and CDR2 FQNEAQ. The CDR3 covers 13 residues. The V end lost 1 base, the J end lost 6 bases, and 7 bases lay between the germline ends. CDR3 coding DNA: TGTGCCAGCAGCTTAGGAGAGAGTCAGCCCCAGCATTTT. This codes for CASSLGESQPQHF.

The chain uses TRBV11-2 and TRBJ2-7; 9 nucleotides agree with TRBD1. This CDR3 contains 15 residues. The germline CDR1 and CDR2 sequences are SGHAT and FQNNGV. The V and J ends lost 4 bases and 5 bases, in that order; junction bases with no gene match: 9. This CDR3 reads CASSSLGTGGHEQYF. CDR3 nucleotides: TGTGCCAGCAGCTCACTCGGTACAGGGGGCCACGAGCAGTACTTC.

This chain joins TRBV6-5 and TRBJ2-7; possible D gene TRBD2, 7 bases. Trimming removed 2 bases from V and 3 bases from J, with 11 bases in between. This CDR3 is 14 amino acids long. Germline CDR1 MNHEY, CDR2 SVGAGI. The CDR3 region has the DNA TGTGCCAGCAGTTACCGGGGGGCAAGCTACGAGCAGTACTTC. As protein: CASSYRGASYEQYF.

The CDR3 loop reads CASRDRGAGNTIYF. CDR3 nucleotides: TGTGCCAGCAGGGATCGCGGGGCGGGAAACACCATATATTTT. J is TRBJ1-3 and V is TRBV25-1; tentatively, D is TRBD1 (5 bases). This CDR3 spans 14 amino acids. From germline, CDR1 is MGHDK and CDR2 SYGVNS. The ends were cut back, 6 bases at V and 4 bases at J, with 13 bases in the middle.

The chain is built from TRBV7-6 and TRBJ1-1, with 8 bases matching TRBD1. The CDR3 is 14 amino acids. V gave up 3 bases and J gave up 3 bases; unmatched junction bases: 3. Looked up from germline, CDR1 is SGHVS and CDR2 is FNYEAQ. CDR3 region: CASSLTGEYTEAFF. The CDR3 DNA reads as TGTGCCAGCAGCTTGACAGGGGAGTACACTGAAGCTTTCTTT.